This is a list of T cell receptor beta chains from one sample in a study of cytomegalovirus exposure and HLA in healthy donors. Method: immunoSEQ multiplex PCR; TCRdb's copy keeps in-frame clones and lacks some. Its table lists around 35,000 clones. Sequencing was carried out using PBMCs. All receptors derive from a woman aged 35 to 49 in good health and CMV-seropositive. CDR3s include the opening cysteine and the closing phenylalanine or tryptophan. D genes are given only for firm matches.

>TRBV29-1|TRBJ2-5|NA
TGCAGCGTTGCCCGACCAGGCGGAGGCCCCCAAGAGACCCAGTACTTC
CSVARPGGGPQETQYF
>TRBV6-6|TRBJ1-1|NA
TGTGCCAGCAGTCGAACTCCGGACAGTCGGAACACTGAAGCTTTCTTT
CASSRTPDSRNTEAFF
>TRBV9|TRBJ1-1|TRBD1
TGTGCCAGCAGCGCACCAATTGGACAGGGGGGCACTGAAGCTTTCTTT
CASSAPIGQGGTEAFF
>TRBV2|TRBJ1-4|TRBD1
TGTGCCAGCAGGCTGGACAGGGACATTGAAAAACTGTTTTTT
CASRLDRDIEKLFF
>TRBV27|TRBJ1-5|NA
TGTGCCAGCAGTTGGTCAGGCAATCAGCCCCAGCATTTT
CASSWSGNQPQHF
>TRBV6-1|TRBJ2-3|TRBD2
TGTGCCAGCAGGAACCTAGCGGGAGGGCCAGATACGCAGTATTTT
CASRNLAGGPDTQYF
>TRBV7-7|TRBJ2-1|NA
TGTGCTAGCAGCTTAGGGCAGAATAATGAGCAGTTCTTC
CASSLGQNNEQFF
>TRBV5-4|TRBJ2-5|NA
TGTGCCAGCAGCTTGGGAACCCAGTACCAAGAGACCCAGTACTTC
CASSLGTQYQETQYF
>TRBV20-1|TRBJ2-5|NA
TGCAGTGCTAGCTTTCAAGAGACCCAGTACTTC
CSASFQETQYF
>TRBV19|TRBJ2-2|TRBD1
TGTGCCAGTAGTATCCGAACAGGGGGCGTTAGAACCGGGGAGCTGTTTTTT
CASSIRTGGVRTGELFF
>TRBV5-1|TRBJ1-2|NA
TGCGCCAGCAGCTCGCAGGGTGCCGATGAGGGCTACACCTTC
CASSSQGADEGYTF
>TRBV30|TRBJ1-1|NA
TGTGCCTGGAGTTACCTCGGAGGGGCTGAAGCTTTCTTT
CAWSYLGGAEAFF
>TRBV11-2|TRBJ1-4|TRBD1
TGTGCCAGCAGCTTACTTCTTGGACAGGACCCAACTAATGAAAAACTGTTTTTT
CASSLLLGQDPTNEKLFF
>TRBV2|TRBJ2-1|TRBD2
TGTGCCAGCAGTGATAGGGCGGGAGGGCCATATGAGCAGTTCTTC
CASSDRAGGPYEQFF
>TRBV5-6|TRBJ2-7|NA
TGTGCCAGCAGCCGAATCTCGACAGCGACCTACGAGCAGTACTTC
CASSRISTATYEQYF
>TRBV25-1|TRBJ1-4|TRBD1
TGTGCCAGCACGGGACAGTCTATCGAGGAGGAAAAACTGTTTTTT
CASTGQSIEEEKLFF
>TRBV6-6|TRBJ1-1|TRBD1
TGTGCCAGCAGTATGCCGGGACAGCAGAACACTGAAGCTTTCTTT
CASSMPGQQNTEAFF
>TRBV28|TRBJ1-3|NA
TGTGCCAGCAGTGCTGACACGTACACCATATATTTT
CASSADTYTIYF
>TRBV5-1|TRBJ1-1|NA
TGCGCCAGCAGCTTGGGGGGGCCTTACACTGAAGCTTTCTTT
CASSLGGPYTEAFF
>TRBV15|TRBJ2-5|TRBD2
TGTGCCACCAGCAGACCCGGGGCGGGGGGTGGGACCCAGTACTTC
CATSRPGAGGGTQYF
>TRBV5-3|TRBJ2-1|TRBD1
TGTGCCAGAAGCTCTATCGGGACAGCGTACAATGAGCAGTTCTTC
CARSSIGTAYNEQFF
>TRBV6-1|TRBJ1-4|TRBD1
TGTGCCAGCAGTGAAGCTAGACTCGCCAGGGGGGCTGAAAAACTGTTTTTT
CASSEARLARGAEKLFF
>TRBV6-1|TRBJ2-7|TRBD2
TGTGCCAGCAGCGCCCGACTAGCGGGGGGTACCGAGCAGTACTTC
CASSARLAGGTEQYF
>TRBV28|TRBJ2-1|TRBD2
TGTGCCAGCAGTCGTAGCGGGAGCTCCTACAATGAGCAGTTCTTC
CASSRSGSSYNEQFF
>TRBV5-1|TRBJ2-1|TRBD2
TGCGCCAGTGGGGGAGGTCCGGGACTACGAGAGCAGTTCTTC
CASGGGPGLREQFF
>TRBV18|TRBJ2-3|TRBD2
TGTGCCAGCGCGATCAGCGGGAGCCGAACAGATACGCAGTATTTT
CASAISGSRTDTQYF
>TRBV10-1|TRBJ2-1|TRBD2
TGCGCCAGCACGGCTAGCGGGGCAGATGAGCAGTTCTTC
CASTASGADEQFF
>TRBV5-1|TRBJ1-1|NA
TGCGCCAGCAGCTTGGGGGGGGGTGACACTGAAGCTTTCTTT
CASSLGGGDTEAFF
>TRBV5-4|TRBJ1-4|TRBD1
TGTGCCAGCAGCTCAGGGGGCGAATCCACCGGAAGAGGATTTACGGAAAAACTGTTTTTT
CASSSGGESTGRGFTEKLFF
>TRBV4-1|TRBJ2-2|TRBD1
TGCGCCAGCAGCCAATCCGGGACAGTGAACACCGGGGAGCTGTTTTTT
CASSQSGTVNTGELFF